Here is one T cell receptor (beta chain) with its context. The protocol was immunoSEQ multiplex PCR, while the TCRdb copy is restricted to in-frame clones and leaves out a portion. The sample carries 2 million to 2.5 million clones, under 95% recorded once. These data originate in a study of shared clonotypes between healthy human individuals. Germline loops: CDR1 SGHVS, CDR2 FQNEAQ. V lost 1 base to trimming and J lost 8 bases, with 9 bases between them. The CDR3 sequence is 13 residues long. The chain joins TRBV7-8 to TRBJ2-4; tentative D call: TRBD1 (6 bases). Sequenced material: naive CD4+ T cells from PBMCs. Subset here: CD45RA+ positively selected. The TCR comes from a man younger than 35 in good health. Some clones in this sample may be carry-over from other donors' samples. In DNA form, the CDR3 reads TGTGCCAGCAGCTTAGACCACAGGGACATTCAGTACTTC. It encodes CASSLDHRDIQYF.